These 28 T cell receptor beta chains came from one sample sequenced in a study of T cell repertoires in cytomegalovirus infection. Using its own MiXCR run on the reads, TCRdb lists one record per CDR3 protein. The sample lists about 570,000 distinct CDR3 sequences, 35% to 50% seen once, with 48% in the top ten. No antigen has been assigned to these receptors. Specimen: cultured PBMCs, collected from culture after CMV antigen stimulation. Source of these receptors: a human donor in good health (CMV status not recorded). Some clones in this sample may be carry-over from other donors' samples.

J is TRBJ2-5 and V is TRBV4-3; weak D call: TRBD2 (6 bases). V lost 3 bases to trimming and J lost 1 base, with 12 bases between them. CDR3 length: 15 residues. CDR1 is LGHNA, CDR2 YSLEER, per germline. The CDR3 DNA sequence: TGCGCCAGCAGCCAGGGGTTACTAGCCCAAGAGACCCAGTACTTC. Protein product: CASSQGLLAQETQYF.

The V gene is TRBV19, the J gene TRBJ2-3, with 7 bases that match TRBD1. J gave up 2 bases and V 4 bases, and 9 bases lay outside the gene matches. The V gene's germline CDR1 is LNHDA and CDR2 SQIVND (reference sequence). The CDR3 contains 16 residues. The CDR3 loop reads CASSTGTAVLTDTQYF. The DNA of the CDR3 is TGTGCCAGTAGTACCGGGACAGCCGTCCTCACAGATACGCAGTATTTT.

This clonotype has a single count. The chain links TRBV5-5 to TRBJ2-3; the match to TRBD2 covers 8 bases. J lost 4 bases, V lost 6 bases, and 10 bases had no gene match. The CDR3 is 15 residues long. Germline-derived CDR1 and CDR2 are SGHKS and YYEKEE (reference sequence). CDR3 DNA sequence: TGTGCCAGCAAGGCCAGCGGGGGCATTGCAGATACGCAGTATTTT. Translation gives CASKASGGIADTQYF.

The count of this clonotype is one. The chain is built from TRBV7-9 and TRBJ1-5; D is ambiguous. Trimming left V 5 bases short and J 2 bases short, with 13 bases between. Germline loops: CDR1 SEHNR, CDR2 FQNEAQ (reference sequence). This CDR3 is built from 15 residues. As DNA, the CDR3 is TGTGCCAGCAGCCCCGGCCGGGCCGGCAATCAGCCCCAGCATTTT. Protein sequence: CASSPGRAGNQPQHF.

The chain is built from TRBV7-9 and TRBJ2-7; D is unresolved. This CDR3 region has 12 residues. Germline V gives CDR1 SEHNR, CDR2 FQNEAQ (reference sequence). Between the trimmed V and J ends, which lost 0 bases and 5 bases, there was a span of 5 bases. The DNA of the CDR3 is TGTGCCAGCAGCTTAGCCCTCGACGAGCAGTACTTC. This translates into CASSLALDEQYF.

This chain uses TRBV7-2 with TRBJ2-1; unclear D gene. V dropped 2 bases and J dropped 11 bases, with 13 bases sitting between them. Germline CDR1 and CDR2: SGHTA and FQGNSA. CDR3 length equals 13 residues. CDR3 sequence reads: CASSLRLKVKQFF. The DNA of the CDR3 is TGTGCCAGCAGCTTACGTCTTAAGGTAAAGCAGTTCTTC. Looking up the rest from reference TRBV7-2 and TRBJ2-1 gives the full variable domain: GAGVSQSPSNKVTEKGKDVELRCDPISGHTALYWYRQSLGQGLEFLIYFQGNSAPDKSGLPSDRFSAERTGGSVSTLTIQRTQQEDSAVYLCASSLRLKVKQFFGPGTRLTVL.

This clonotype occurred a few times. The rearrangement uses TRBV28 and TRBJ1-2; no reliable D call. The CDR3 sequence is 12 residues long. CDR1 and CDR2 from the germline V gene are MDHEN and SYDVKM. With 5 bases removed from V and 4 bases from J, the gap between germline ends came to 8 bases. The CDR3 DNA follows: TGTGCCAGCAGTCCTAGTCTCTATGGCTACACCTTC. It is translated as CASSPSLYGYTF.

The CDR3 region has the DNA TGTGCCAGCAGTTTACGGACAGACAATGAAAAACTGTTTTTT. Residues: CASSLRTDNEKLFF. This chain joins TRBV12-3 or TRBV12-4 and TRBJ1-4; D possibly corresponds to TRBD1 (6 bases). V lost 2 bases, J lost 5 bases, and 9 bases lay in between. The CDR3 has 14 residues.

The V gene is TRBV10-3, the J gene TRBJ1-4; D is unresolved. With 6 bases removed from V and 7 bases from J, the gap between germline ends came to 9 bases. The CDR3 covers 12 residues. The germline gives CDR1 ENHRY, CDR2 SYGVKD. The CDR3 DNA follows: TGTGCCATCAGGGCTGTTGGTGAAAAACTGTTTTTT. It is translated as CAIRAVGEKLFF.

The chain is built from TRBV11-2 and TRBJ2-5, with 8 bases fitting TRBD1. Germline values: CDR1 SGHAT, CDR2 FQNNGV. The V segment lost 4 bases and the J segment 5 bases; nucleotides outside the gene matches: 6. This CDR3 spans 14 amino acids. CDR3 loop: CASSWTGSEETQYF. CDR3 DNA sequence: TGTGCCAGCAGCTGGACAGGGTCGGAGGAGACCCAGTACTTC.

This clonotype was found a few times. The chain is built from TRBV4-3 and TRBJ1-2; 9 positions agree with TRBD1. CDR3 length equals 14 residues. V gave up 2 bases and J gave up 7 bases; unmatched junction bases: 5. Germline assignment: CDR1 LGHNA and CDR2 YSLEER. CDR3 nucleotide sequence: TGCGCCAGCAGCCAACCAGGGACAGGGACTGGCTACACCTTC. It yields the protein CASSQPGTGTGYTF.

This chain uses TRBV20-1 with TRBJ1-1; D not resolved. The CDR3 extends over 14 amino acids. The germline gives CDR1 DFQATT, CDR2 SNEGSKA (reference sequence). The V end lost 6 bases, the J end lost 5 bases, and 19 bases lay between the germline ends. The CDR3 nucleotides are TGCAGTGCCCGCCCGGCAGGTAGATGGACTGAAGCTTTCTTT. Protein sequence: CSARPAGRWTEAFF.

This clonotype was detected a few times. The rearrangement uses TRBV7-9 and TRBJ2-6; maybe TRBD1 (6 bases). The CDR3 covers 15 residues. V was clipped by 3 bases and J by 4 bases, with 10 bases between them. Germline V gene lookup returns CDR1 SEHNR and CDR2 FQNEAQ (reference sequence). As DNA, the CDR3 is TGTGCCAGCAGCTTTGACAGGCCGGGGGCCAACGTCCTGACTTTC. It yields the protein CASSFDRPGANVLTF.

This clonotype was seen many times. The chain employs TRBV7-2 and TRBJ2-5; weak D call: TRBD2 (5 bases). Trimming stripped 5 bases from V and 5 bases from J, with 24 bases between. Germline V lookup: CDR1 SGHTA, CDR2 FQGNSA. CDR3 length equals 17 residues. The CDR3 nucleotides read TGTGCCAGCAGCCCTATTAAAGGGCAGACGATAGCGGAGACCCAGTACTTC. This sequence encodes CASSPIKGQTIAETQYF.

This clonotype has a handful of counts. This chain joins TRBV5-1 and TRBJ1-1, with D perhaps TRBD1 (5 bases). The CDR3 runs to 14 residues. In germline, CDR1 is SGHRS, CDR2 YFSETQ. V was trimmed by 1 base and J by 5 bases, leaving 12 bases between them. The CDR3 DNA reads TGCGCCAGCAGCTTGATGGGGCCAGGTACTGAAGCTTTCTTT. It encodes CASSLMGPGTEAFF.

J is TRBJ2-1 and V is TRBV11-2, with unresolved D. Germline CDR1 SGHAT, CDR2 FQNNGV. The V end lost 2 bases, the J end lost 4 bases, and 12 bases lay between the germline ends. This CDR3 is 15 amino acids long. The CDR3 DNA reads TGTGCCAGCAGCTTACCGACTTCGGCATACAATGAGCAGTTCTTC. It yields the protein CASSLPTSAYNEQFF.

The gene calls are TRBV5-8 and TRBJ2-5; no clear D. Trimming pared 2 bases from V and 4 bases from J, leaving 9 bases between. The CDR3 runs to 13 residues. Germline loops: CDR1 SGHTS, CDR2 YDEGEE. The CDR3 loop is CASSFPLRETQYF. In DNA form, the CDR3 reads TGTGCCAGCAGCTTCCCCCTCAGAGAGACCCAGTACTTC.

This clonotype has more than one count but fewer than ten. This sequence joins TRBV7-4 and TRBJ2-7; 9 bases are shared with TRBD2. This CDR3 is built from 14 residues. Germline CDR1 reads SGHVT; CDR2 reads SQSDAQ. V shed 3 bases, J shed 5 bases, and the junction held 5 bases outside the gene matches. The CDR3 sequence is CASSFSGGGDEQYF. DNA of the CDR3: TGTGCCAGCAGCTTTAGCGGGGGTGGGGACGAGCAGTACTTC.

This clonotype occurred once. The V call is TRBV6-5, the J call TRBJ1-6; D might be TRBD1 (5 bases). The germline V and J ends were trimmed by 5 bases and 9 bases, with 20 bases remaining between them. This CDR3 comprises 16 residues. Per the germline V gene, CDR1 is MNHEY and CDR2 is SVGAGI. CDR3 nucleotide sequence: TGTGCCAGCAGTCCGGGACGTAACTTCTGGACTTCACCCCTCCACTTT. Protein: CASSPGRNFWTSPLHF.

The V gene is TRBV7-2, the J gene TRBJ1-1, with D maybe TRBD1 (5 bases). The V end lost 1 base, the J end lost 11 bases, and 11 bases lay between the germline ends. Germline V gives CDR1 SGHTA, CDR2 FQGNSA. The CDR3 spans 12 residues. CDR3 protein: CASSLVEGRAFF. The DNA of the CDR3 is TGTGCCAGCAGCTTAGTGGAGGGACGGGCTTTCTTT.

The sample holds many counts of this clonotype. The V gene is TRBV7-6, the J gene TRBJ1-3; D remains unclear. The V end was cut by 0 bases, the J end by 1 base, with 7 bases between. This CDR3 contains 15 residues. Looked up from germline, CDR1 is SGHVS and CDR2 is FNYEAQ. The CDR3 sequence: CASSLAPPSGNTIYF. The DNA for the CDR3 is TGTGCCAGCAGCTTAGCCCCTCCTTCTGGAAACACCATATATTTT.

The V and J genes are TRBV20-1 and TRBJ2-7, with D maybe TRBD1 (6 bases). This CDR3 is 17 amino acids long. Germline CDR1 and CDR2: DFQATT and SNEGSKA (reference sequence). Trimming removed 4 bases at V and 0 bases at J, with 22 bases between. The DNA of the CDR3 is TGCAGTGCTACCGACCGATATCCGGGACAAGGCTCCTACGAGCAGTACTTC. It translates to CSATDRYPGQGSYEQYF.

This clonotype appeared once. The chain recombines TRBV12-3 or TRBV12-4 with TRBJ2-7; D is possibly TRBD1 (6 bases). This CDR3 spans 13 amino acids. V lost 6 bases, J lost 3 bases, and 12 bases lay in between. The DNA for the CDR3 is TGTGCCAGCAGGCCCCACAGGGACTACGAGCAGTACTTC. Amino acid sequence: CASRPHRDYEQYF.

The CDR3 region has the DNA TGTGCCAGCAGCCCGCGGGGCTGGGACACTGAAGCTTTCTTT. Translation: CASSPRGWDTEAFF. This rearrangement joins TRBV3-1 to TRBJ1-1; D is perhaps TRBD1 (5 bases). The CDR3 is 14 amino acids. CDR1 is LGHDT, CDR2 YNNKEL, per germline (reference sequence). Deletions cut 4 bases from V and 3 bases from J, with 12 bases between.

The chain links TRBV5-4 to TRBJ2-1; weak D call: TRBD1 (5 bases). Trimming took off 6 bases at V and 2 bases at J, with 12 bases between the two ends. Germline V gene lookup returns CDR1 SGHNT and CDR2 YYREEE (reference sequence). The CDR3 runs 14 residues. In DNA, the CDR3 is TGTGCCAGCAAGGGGCAGGGCGCCTACAATGAGCAGTTCTTC. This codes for CASKGQGAYNEQFF.

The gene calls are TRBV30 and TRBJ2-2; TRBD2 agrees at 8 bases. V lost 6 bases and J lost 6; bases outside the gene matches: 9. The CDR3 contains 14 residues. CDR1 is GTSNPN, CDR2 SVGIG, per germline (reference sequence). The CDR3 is CACGRDVVAGELFF. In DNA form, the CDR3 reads TGTGCCTGCGGGAGGGACGTAGTAGCCGGGGAGCTGTTTTTT. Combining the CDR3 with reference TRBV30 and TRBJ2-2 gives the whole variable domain SQTIHQWPATLVQPVGSPLSLECTVEGTSNPNLYWYRQAAGRGLQLLFYSVGIGQISSEVPQNLSASRPQDRQFILSSKKLLLSDSGFYLCACGRDVVAGELFFGEGSRLTVL.

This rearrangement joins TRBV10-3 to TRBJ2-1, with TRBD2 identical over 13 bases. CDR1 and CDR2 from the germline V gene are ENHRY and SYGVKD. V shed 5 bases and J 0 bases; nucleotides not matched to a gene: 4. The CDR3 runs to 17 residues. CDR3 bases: TGTGCCATCAGTAGGACTAGCGGGAGTAACTCCTACAATGAGCAGTTCTTC. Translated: CAISRTSGSNSYNEQFF.

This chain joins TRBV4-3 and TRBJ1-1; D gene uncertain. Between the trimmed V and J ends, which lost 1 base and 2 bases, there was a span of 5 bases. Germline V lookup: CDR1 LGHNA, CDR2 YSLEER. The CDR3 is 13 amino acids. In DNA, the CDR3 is TGCGCCAGCAGCCAAGGGTTTAACACTGAAGCTTTCTTT. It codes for CASSQGFNTEAFF.